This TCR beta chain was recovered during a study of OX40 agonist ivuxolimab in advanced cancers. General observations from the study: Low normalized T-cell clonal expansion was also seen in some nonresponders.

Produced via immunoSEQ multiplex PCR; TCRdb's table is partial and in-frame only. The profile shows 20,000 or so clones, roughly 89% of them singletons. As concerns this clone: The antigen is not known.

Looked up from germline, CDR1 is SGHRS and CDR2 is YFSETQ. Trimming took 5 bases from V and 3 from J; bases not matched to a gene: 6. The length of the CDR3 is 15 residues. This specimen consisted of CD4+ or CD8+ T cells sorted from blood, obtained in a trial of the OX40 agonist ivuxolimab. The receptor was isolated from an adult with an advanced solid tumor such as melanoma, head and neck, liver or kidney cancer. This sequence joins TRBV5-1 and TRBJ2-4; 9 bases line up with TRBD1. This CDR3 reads CASSPDRGVKNIQYF. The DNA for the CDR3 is TGCGCCAGCAGTCCAGACAGGGGGGTCAAAAACATTCAGTACTTC.